The 28 T cell receptor beta chains in this list originate from one sample, sequenced in a study of T-cell memory formation after mild COVID-19. Each CDR3 protein is one row after TCRdb ran MiXCR on the 5' RACE reads. The sample includes 45,000 or so distinct CDR3 sequences, roughly 7% of them seen just once. Sequencing was carried out using PBMCs or a T cell subset sorted from them (not recorded which). The receptors were sampled from an adult who had mild COVID-19 (a few samples of this study predate the infection). Cell type and time point are not known.

This clonotype appeared a few times. The gene calls are TRBV6-5 and TRBJ2-3; 7 nucleotides match TRBD2. The CDR3 extends over 15 amino acids. Losses at the gene ends were 4 bases for V and 5 bases for J; bases not matched to a gene: 9. The germline CDR1 and CDR2 sequences are MNHEY and SVGAGI. As DNA, the CDR3 is TGTGCCAGCAGTTGGTGGGGCGGGGGTCTAGATACGCAGTATTTT. This sequence encodes CASSWWGGGLDTQYF.

This clonotype is labeled as medium-sized. The chain is built from TRBV7-8 and TRBJ1-3; D is possibly TRBD1 (5 bases). Per the germline V gene, CDR1 is SGHVS and CDR2 is FQNEAQ. This CDR3 contains 16 residues. V was trimmed by 4 bases and J by 0 bases, leaving 13 bases between them. The CDR3 DNA follows: TGTGCCAGCAGCTCTCGCCGGGGGGTCTCTGGAAACACCATATATTTT. Translation: CASSSRRGVSGNTIYF.

This rearrangement joins TRBV24-1 to TRBJ2-7; D tentatively reads TRBD1 or TRBD2 (6 bases each). CDR3 length equals 15 residues. Trimming took off 2 bases at V and 3 bases at J, with 13 bases between the two ends. Germline CDR1 is KGHDR and CDR2 is SFDVKD. CDR3 in amino acids: CATSDWGAEGYEQYF. The CDR3, as DNA: TGTGCCACCAGTGATTGGGGGGCGGAAGGCTACGAGCAGTACTTC.

In this sample, this clonotype turned up a few times. The genes are TRBV24-1 and TRBJ1-3; the D is unclear. Germline V CDR1 and CDR2: KGHDR, SFDVKD. V lost 3 bases to trimming and J lost 1 base, with 3 bases between them. CDR3 length equals 13 residues. CDR3 DNA: TGTGCCACCAGTGATGATTCTGGAAACACCATATATTTT. Amino acid sequence: CATSDDSGNTIYF.

This clonotype came up a few times. The J gene is TRBJ2-5, the V gene TRBV3-1; 10 bases agree with TRBD2. The trim removed 2 bases at V and 3 bases at J, leaving 9 bases unmatched. In germline, CDR1 is LGHDT, CDR2 YNNKEL (reference sequence). The CDR3 extends over 17 amino acids. CDR3 DNA sequence: TGTGCCAGCAGCCAAACTCTCAGGACTAGCGGTAAAGAGACCCAGTACTTC. It specifies CASSQTLRTSGKETQYF.

This clonotype occurred many times. The chain has TRBV7-8 and TRBJ2-3; tentative D call: TRBD1 (6 bases). The CDR3 loop spans 15 amino acids. V dropped 5 bases and J dropped 4 bases, with 16 bases sitting between them. Germline V CDR1 and CDR2: SGHVS, FQNEAQ. CDR3 protein: CASSQGQGWSDTQYF. The CDR3 DNA sequence: TGTGCCAGCAGCCAGGGGCAGGGGTGGTCAGATACGCAGTATTTT.

This clonotype appeared a few times. The rearrangement links TRBV9 to TRBJ1-1; possibly TRBD1 for D (5 bases). V was shortened by 6 bases and J by 0 bases, with 21 bases between the two germline ends. CDR3 length: 17 residues. The V gene's germline CDR1 is SGDLS and CDR2 YYNGEE. Here the CDR3 reads CASTWHQGGLMNTEAFF. CDR3 nucleotide sequence: TGTGCCAGCACTTGGCATCAGGGAGGCCTTATGAACACTGAAGCTTTCTTT.

Notes on this clonotype: A much larger clone lies one base from this, so it may be a read error. J is TRBJ1-1 and V is TRBV9; D not resolved. CDR3 length: 15 residues. From germline, CDR1 is SGDLS and CDR2 YYNGEE. The CDR3 protein is CTSSPSAGGNTEAFF. In nucleotides, the CDR3 is TGTACCAGCAGCCCCTCGGCGGGAGGCAACACTGAAGCTTTCTTT.

J is TRBJ2-3 and V is TRBV3-1; unclear D gene. The CDR3 runs 13 residues. The ends were cut back, 4 bases at V and 2 bases at J, with 7 bases in the middle. In germline, CDR1 is LGHDT, CDR2 YNNKEL (reference sequence). The CDR3 nucleotides read TGTGCCAGCAGCCTCCGTTCCACAGATACGCAGTATTTT. This sequence encodes CASSLRSTDTQYF.

This chain joins TRBV28 and TRBJ1-2; TRBD1 aligns across 7 bases. V shed 5 bases, J shed 4 bases, and the junction held 7 bases outside the gene matches. Per germline, CDR1 MDHEN and CDR2 SYDVKM. The CDR3 spans 14 residues. This CDR3 reads CASSPRGSIYGYTF. CDR3 DNA: TGTGCCAGCAGTCCCAGGGGGTCGATCTATGGCTACACCTTC.

This clonotype is medium-sized by share. The chain joins TRBV12-3 or TRBV12-4 to TRBJ2-1; 14 bases are shared with TRBD2. Trimming took 5 bases from V and 8 from J; bases not matched to a gene: 5. The CDR3 runs 15 residues. The CDR3 DNA reads as TGTGCCAGCAGTCCCGGGACTAGCGGGAGAGATGAGCAGTTCTTC. Protein sequence: CASSPGTSGRDEQFF.

This chain links TRBV12-3 or TRBV12-4 with TRBJ2-1; D may be TRBD2 (5 bases). Trimming stripped 8 bases from V and 0 bases from J, with 14 bases between. The CDR3 covers 15 residues. The CDR3 region has the DNA TGTGCCAGCGCCCGGGAACAAAGCTCCTACAATGAGCAGTTCTTC. It encodes CASAREQSSYNEQFF.

The V gene is TRBV28, the J gene TRBJ2-1, with 9 bases aligning to TRBD2. There are 11 residues in the CDR3. Germline values: CDR1 MDHEN, CDR2 SYDVKM. V lost 8 bases to trimming and J lost 15 bases; unmatched junction nucleotides: 8. CDR3 nucleotide sequence: TGTGCCAGCCTCGGACTAGCGATGACGTTCTTC. Its translation is CASLGLAMTFF. The full variable domain, rest sourced from reference TRBV28 and TRBJ2-1, is DVKVTQSSRYLVKRTGEKVFLECVQDMDHENMFWYRQDPGLGLRLIYFSYDVKMKEKGDIPEGYSVSREKKERFSLILESASTNQTSMYLCASLGLAMTFFGPGTRLTVL.

In its sample, this clonotype ranks as medium-sized. This sequence joins TRBV19 and TRBJ2-5; 9 bases match TRBD2. The V gene end was trimmed by 3 bases and the J gene end by 5 bases; junction bases not matched to a gene: 7. Germline V gene lookup returns CDR1 LNHDA and CDR2 SQIVND (reference sequence). The CDR3 is made up of 15 amino acids. The CDR3 reads CASSMPGLASETQYF. The CDR3 nucleotides read TGTGCCAGTAGTATGCCGGGACTAGCCTCGGAGACCCAGTACTTC.

Of note for this clonotype: A clone one base away is much larger, so this may be a read error. The chain carries TRBV11-2 and TRBJ1-4, with 10 bases lining up with TRBD1. Per germline, CDR1 SGHAT and CDR2 FQNNGV. After removal of 5 bases from V and 13 bases from J, the junction contained 13 bases not matched to a gene. This CDR3 has 15 residues. DNA for the CDR3: TGTGCCAGCAGCATGACCTACCGGGACAGGGGTCGACTGTTTTTT. Its protein product is CASSMTYRDRGRLFF.

This clonotype showed up many times. CDR3 nucleotide sequence: TGTGCCAGCAGCCTCGACGGGACCCGACAGTATCAGCCCCAGCATTTT. Its protein is CASSLDGTRQYQPQHF. The genes are TRBV7-2 and TRBJ1-5; TRBD1 might be the D (5 bases). Germline assignment: CDR1 SGHTA and CDR2 FQGNSA. V shed 5 bases and J shed 5 bases, with 19 bases lying between them. The CDR3 sequence is 16 residues long.

This clonotype was counted between two and nine times. The chain recombines TRBV2 with TRBJ1-1, with 8 positions matching TRBD1. Germline loops: CDR1 SNHLY, CDR2 FYNNEI. J lost 5 bases, V lost 3 bases, and 5 bases had no gene match. The CDR3 spans 14 residues. Here the CDR3 DNA reads TGTGCCAGCAGTGATCAGGGGGCTTATACTGAAGCTTTCTTT. It translates to CASSDQGAYTEAFF. Supplemented by reference TRBV2 and TRBJ1-1, the full variable domain reads EPEVTQTPSHQVTQMGQEVILRCVPISNHLYFYWYRQILGQKVEFLVSFYNNEISEKSEIFDDQFSVERPDGSNFTLKIRSTKLEDSAMYFCASSDQGAYTEAFFGQGTRLTVV.

This clonotype was observed many times. The V call is TRBV6-2 or TRBV6-3, the J call TRBJ2-3; D is unclear. Germline V lookup: CDR1 MNHEY, CDR2 SVGEGT. The CDR3 contains 13 residues. Trimming removed 5 bases at V and 7 bases at J, with 13 bases between. The CDR3 DNA follows: TGTGCCAGCAGTACAGTTTATGGGAATACGCAGTATTTT. Residues: CASSTVYGNTQYF.

This clonotype appeared many times. The rearrangement joins TRBV24-1 to TRBJ2-7; D gene unclear. This CDR3 is built from 12 residues. Germline loops: CDR1 KGHDR, CDR2 SFDVKD. Trimming left V 3 bases short and J 12 bases short, with 14 bases between. CDR3 sequence: CATSDPNLRAYF. CDR3 DNA: TGTGCCACCAGTGATCCCAACTTACGTGCGTACTTC.

This clonotype showed up many times. The chain employs TRBV7-2 and TRBJ2-1, with TRBD1 matching over 7 bases. The germline CDR1 and CDR2 sequences are SGHTA and FQGNSA. This CDR3 is 16 amino acids long. V trimming: 5 bases; J trimming: 10 bases; junction bases outside the gene matches: 17. In DNA form, the CDR3 reads TGTGCCAGCAGCCCAAGTTCGCCAGGGGGAGACGACGAGCAGTTCTTC. It encodes CASSPSSPGGDDEQFF.

The V gene is TRBV5-6, the J gene TRBJ2-1, with D tentatively TRBD2 (7 bases). Germline CDR1 and CDR2: SGHDT and YYEEEE. This CDR3 has 18 amino acids. Trimming took 0 bases from V and 4 from J, leaving 20 bases between them. The DNA of the CDR3 is TGTGCCAGCAGCTTGGCCTCAGGTTGGGGGGGGCTGTACAATGAGCAGTTCTTC. Translated, it gives CASSLASGWGGLYNEQFF.

In its sample, this clonotype was seen a few times. The V and J genes are TRBV7-2 and TRBJ1-5, with 7 nucleotides matching TRBD1. This CDR3 is built from 14 residues. Losses at the gene ends were 5 bases for V and 6 bases for J; bases not matched to a gene: 7. Germline CDR1 is SGHTA and CDR2 is FQGNSA. The CDR3 region is CASSPRTGGQPQHF. CDR3 DNA sequence: TGTGCCAGCAGCCCCCGGACAGGCGGTCAGCCCCAGCATTTT.

The chain has TRBV4-1 and TRBJ2-7; no firm D call. CDR1 and CDR2 (germline): MGHRA, YSYEKL. This CDR3 has 15 amino acids. V lost 0 bases, J lost 1 base, and 10 bases lay in between. The CDR3 DNA reads TGCGCCAGCAGCCAAGATCGGACGTCTTCCTACGAGCAGTACTTC. Translated, it gives CASSQDRTSSYEQYF.

This clonotype was seen many times. The chain is built from TRBV5-4 and TRBJ2-1; D not resolved. CDR3 length: 12 amino acids. Germline CDR1 and CDR2: SGHNT and YYREEE (reference sequence). Trimming cost V 4 bases and J 7 bases, with 9 bases left between them. The CDR3 protein is CASSIGTNEQFF. The CDR3 nucleotides are TGTGCCAGCAGCATTGGAACTAATGAGCAGTTCTTC.

At least ten counts were recorded for this clonotype. V and J are TRBV2 and TRBJ2-7; the D call may be TRBD1 or TRBD2 (5 bases each). CDR1 and CDR2 (germline): SNHLY, FYNNEI. The CDR3 sequence is 16 residues long. The germline V and J ends were trimmed by 6 bases and 0 bases, with 18 bases remaining between them. In nucleotides, the CDR3 is TGTGCCAGCAGCGATACTCCGTCAGGGAGCTCCTACGAGCAGTACTTC. Translated, it gives CASSDTPSGSSYEQYF.

The chain carries TRBV4-3 and TRBJ2-1; D might be TRBD2 (6 bases). In germline, CDR1 is LGHNA, CDR2 YSLEER. This CDR3 has 14 amino acids. V gave up 4 bases and J gave up 5 bases, with 12 bases separating them. The CDR3 loop is CASSPGDSNNEQFF. The CDR3 bases are TGCGCCAGCAGCCCGGGGGACTCGAACAATGAGCAGTTCTTC.

This clonotype was detected many times. This chain uses TRBV25-1 with TRBJ2-7, with D tentatively TRBD2 (5 bases). The CDR3 has 11 amino acids. V was trimmed by 2 bases and J by 13 bases, leaving 12 bases between them. The germline V gene encodes CDR1 MGHDK and CDR2 SYGVNS. For the CDR3, the DNA is TGTGCCAGCAGTGAAGGACTTCGTGGTTACTTC. Protein: CASSEGLRGYF.

Regarding this clonotype: At one end, the junction sequence differs from germline, possibly due to a read error. The J gene is TRBJ1-1, the V gene TRBV3-1, with D unclear. CDR1 and CDR2 from the germline V gene are LGHDT and YNNKEL (reference sequence). CDR3 length equals 14 residues. CDR3 in amino acids: CASTQRGPNTEAFF. The CDR3 DNA sequence: TGTGCCAGCACCCAACGGGGTCCAAACACTGAAGCTTTCTTT. Based on the CDR3 plus reference TRBV3-1 and TRBJ1-1, the full variable domain is DTAVSQTPKYLVTQMGNDKSIKCEQNLGHDTMYWYKQDSKKFLKIMFSYNNKELIINETVPNRFSPKSPDKAHLNLHINSLELGDSAVYFCASTQRGPNTEAFFGQGTRLTVV.